This TCR beta chain was identified during a study of control samples from healthy donors and cancer patients. J was trimmed by 0 bases and V by 4 bases; bases with no gene match: 7. This CDR3 spans 17 amino acids. The germline V gene encodes CDR1 SEHNR and CDR2 FQNEAQ (reference sequence). The data were produced by immunoSEQ multiplex PCR, yet TCRdb's version contains in-frame clones alone and is incomplete. The table records some 150,000 clones, more than 85% of them present only once. Sequencing was carried out using blood. This receptor was identified in a young man in good health. The chain recombines TRBV7-9 with TRBJ1-2, with 11 bases identical to TRBD1. Here the CDR3 DNA reads TGTGCCAGCAGCTCGGTTGGACAGGGGGCGGCTAACTATGGCTACACCTTC. Residues: CASSSVGQGAANYGYTF.